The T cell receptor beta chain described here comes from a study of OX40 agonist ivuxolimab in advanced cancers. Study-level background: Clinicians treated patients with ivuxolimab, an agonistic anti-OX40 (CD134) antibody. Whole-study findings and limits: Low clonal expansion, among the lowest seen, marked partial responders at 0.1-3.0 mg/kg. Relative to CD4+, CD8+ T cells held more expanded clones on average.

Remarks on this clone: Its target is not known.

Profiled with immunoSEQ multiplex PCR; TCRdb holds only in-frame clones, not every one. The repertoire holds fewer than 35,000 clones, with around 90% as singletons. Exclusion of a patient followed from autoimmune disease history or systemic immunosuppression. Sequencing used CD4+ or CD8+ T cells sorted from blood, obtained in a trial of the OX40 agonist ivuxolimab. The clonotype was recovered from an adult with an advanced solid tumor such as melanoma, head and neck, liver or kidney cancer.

CDR3 bases: TGTGCCAGCAGCCAACAGGGACTACCCACCGGGGAGCTGTTTTTT. This gives the protein CASSQQGLPTGELFF. J is TRBJ2-2 and V is TRBV9; a possible D gene is TRBD2 (7 bases). CDR1 and CDR2 from the germline V gene are SGDLS and YYNGEE. The CDR3 runs to 15 residues. V lost 4 bases and J lost 4, with 14 bases in between.